The source of this TCR beta chain is a study of PD-1 blockade in classical Hodgkin lymphoma. Study-level results: By C4D1, diversity of CD4+ TCRs had risen significantly, whereas that of CD8+ TCRs had not.

The CDR3 is 18 residues long. CDR1 MNHEY and CDR2 SMNVEV come from the germline V gene (reference sequence). Trimming took off 2 bases at V and 4 bases at J, with 21 bases between the two ends. Described time point: cycle 4 day 1 (C4D1), after 6 weeks of nivolumab. Relapses following autologous stem cell transplantation were seen in all patients, with brentuximab vedotin exposure varying. The repertoire was sequenced with immunoSEQ multiplex PCR; TCRdb's copy has only in-frame clones and lacks some. The sample gives approximately 100,000 clones, about 83% of which show up once; over 15% is in the top ten. A remark on this clone: Its antigen remains unidentified.

The receptor was isolated from a human donor with classical Hodgkin lymphoma. Sequenced here: peripheral blood mononuclear cells (PBMCs), sampled before the fourth cycle of nivolumab. The rearrangement uses TRBV27 and TRBJ1-3, with D hard to call. This chain's CDR3 is CASSLTYLGLQAGNTIYF. CDR3 nucleotide sequence: TGTGCCAGCAGTTTAACCTATTTGGGCCTTCAAGCCGGAAACACCATATATTTT.